This TCR beta chain was identified during a study of T-cell memory formation after mild COVID-19 (dated by TCRdb to about 2021). About the full investigation: Most TCR sequence clusters were specific to one of the two donors. In two donors, T-cell clones that expanded and contracted after mild COVID-19 were followed by sequencing TCRalpha and TCRbeta repertoires longitudinally. Two young, previously healthy adult volunteers made up the cohort, one male and one female. Study-wide conclusions, independent of this receptor: Contracting CD4+ clones were located mainly in the CM and EM memory subsets, whereas CD8+ clones were found to be enriched in EMRA. Some responding clones were detected in pre-infection memory, suggesting pre-existing cross-reactive memory T cells joined the SARS-CoV-2 response. SARS-CoV-2 specificity of the second-wave clones peaking on day 37 was not confirmed. Clones contracting from day 15 to 85 had balanced CD4/CD8 phenotypes, while a second wave expanding from day 15 to 37 was biased towards CD4+. Only two mild cases were covered by the study, and larger cohorts that include severe cases with pre-infection samples were considered necessary.

The germline V gene (reference sequence) sets CDR1 to DFQATT and CDR2 to SNEGSKA. The CDR3 measures 12 amino acids from cysteine to phenylalanine. Kept here is only the CDR3 DNA, which spans 36 bases and is read in frame from base 1. V is shortened by 1 base, J by 4 bases, and the region joining them spans 5 bases. The sequencer listed for this sample is Illumina NovaSeq 6000. TCRalpha and TCRbeta cDNA libraries were built by 5'RACE with constant-segment primers, adding sample barcodes and unique molecular identifiers. RNA was extracted from every sample with Trizol reagent. Amplification of the libraries took two PCR steps, and the second step added a second sample barcode plus Illumina TruSeq adapters. Sequencing of libraries was performed on an Illumina NovaSeq with 2 x 150 bp paired-end reads. Per the authors' processing: Reads were demultiplexed and collapsed into UMI-guided consensus sequences with migec v1.2.7. Using mixcr v2.1.11, the UMI consensuses were aligned to TRA and TRB V and J templates and assembled into clonotypes. A clonotype was counted as expanded or contracted only if both edgeR and NoisET called the change significant, with noise models trained on biological replicates. For edgeR calls, a false discovery rate-adjusted p below 0.01 and a log2 fold-change threshold of 1 were applied. PCA with hierarchical clustering of max-normalized trajectories of the 1000 most abundant clonotypes was used as exploratory dynamics analysis. Each responding clone was given a CD4 or CD8 phenotype based on the CD4+ and CD8+ repertoires, which had been sequenced separately. TCRdb reprocessed the public reads (quality trimming at Q25 with fastp, clone calling with MiXCR) and kept in-frame beta chains. A single entry per CDR3 protein holds the most common genes and DNA from its merged rows. These V and J calls originate from TCRdb's pipeline instead of the authors' own analysis. This sample has a few hundred thousand distinct CDR3 sequences in its table, and roughly 15% of those were observed once. Approximately 23% of the sample belongs to the ten largest clones.

About this clonotype: It has no known antigen specificity. Per-base quality was not reported, and no clone a single base away is much larger than it.

Ficoll-Paque density gradient centrifugation was used to isolate PBMCs. The origin of this receptor is a young man who had mild COVID-19 (a few samples of this study predate the infection). The sample titles of this study are shuffled in the database, so cell type and time point are left out; the donor was told from shared clones. The sample taken for sequencing was PBMCs or a T cell subset sorted from them (not recorded which). Recombination connected TRBV20-1 to TRBJ1-3; too little of a D gene remains to name it. CDR3 loop: CSARVEGNTIYF. The DNA sequence is TGCAGTGCTAGAGTTGAGGGAAACACCATATATTTT.